The 15 T cell receptor beta chains below all came from one sample that was sequenced in a study of T-cell reconstitution after alpha-beta-depleted transplantation in children. Preparation of the TCRbeta library used unique molecular identifiers. TCRdb recomputed calls from the PCR reads with MiXCR, one row per CDR3 protein. This sample has about 870,000 distinct CDR3 sequences, with 15% to 20% found just once. The sequences come from PBMCs, mostly from graft donor cells, collected 360 days after TCRalphabeta/CD19-depleted stem cell transplant. Receptor source: a male patient under 18 who had a stem cell transplant for acute lymphoblastic leukemia, so the T cells may come from the graft donor.

The V and J genes are TRBV5-6 and TRBJ2-1, with a tentative D call TRBD2 (5 bases). The length of the CDR3 is 15 residues. The V end lost 0 bases, the J end lost 2 bases, and 9 bases lay between the germline ends. Germline V gene lookup returns CDR1 SGHDT and CDR2 YYEEEE. CDR3 amino acids: CASSLAGFAYNEQFF. As DNA, the CDR3 is TGTGCCAGCAGCTTGGCGGGGTTCGCCTACAATGAGCAGTTCTTC.

The sample holds many counts of this clonotype. The chain links TRBV5-6 to TRBJ1-6, with unresolved D. In germline, CDR1 is SGHDT, CDR2 YYEEEE. CDR3 size: 14 residues. V was cut by 4 bases and J by 7 bases, with 12 bases left in between. CDR3 residues: CASSLQAGNSPLHF. CDR3 nucleotide sequence: TGTGCCAGCAGCCTACAAGCTGGGAATTCACCCCTCCACTTT.

This clonotype appeared a single time. The CDR3: CASGEGAPYNEQFF. The DNA of the CDR3 is TGTGCCAGCGGTGAGGGTGCCCCCTACAATGAGCAGTTCTTC. The rearrangement joins TRBV7-3 to TRBJ2-1; possibly TRBD2 for D (5 bases). There are 14 residues in the CDR3. CDR1 and CDR2 (germline): SGHTA, FQGTGA. Trimming left V 8 bases short and J 2 bases short, with 13 bases between.

This clonotype occurred a few times. The rearrangement joins TRBV2 to TRBJ2-5; no clear D gene. The germline V and J ends were trimmed by 5 bases and 10 bases, with 17 bases remaining between them. The germline V gene encodes CDR1 SNHLY and CDR2 FYNNEI. The length of the CDR3 is 13 residues. DNA for the CDR3: TGTGCCAGCAGTCCCGAGTTTCGTTCGGGCCAGTACTTC. The encoded protein is CASSPEFRSGQYF.

The chain joins TRBV2 to TRBJ2-2, with 12 bases matching TRBD1. Germline values: CDR1 SNHLY, CDR2 FYNNEI. The CDR3 loop spans 15 amino acids. Trimming took 6 bases from V and 5 from J; bases not matched to a gene: 4. As DNA, the CDR3 is TGTGCCAGCAGGGGACAGGGGGCGTGGACCGGGGAGCTGTTTTTT. Its protein is CASRGQGAWTGELFF.

The chain links TRBV12-3 or TRBV12-4 to TRBJ2-1; 9 bases align to TRBD2. V shed 3 bases, J shed 8 bases, and the junction held 17 bases outside the gene matches. This CDR3 has 18 amino acids. The CDR3 sequence is CASSLREGLPGWSHEQFF. In DNA, the CDR3 is TGTGCCAGCAGTTTGCGGGAGGGCCTCCCCGGGTGGAGTCATGAGCAGTTCTTC.

The chain is built from TRBV11-3 and TRBJ2-1; 15 positions agree with TRBD2. The CDR3 extends over 16 amino acids. Germline trimming cut 4 bases from V and 7 bases from J; bases unmatched to any gene: 5. In germline, CDR1 is SGHNT, CDR2 YENEEA. Here the CDR3 reads CASSSTGLAGGNEQFF. The CDR3, as DNA: TGTGCCAGCAGCTCCACGGGACTAGCGGGAGGTAATGAGCAGTTCTTC.

This clonotype was recorded many times. This chain joins TRBV4-2 and TRBJ2-7; D is tentatively TRBD1 or TRBD2 (5 bases each). Germline loops: CDR1 LGHNA, CDR2 YNFKEQ. Trimming took off 0 bases at V and 0 bases at J, with 12 bases between the two ends. The CDR3 is 16 amino acids. In nucleotides, the CDR3 is TGTGCCAGCAGCCAAGAAACGGGGCCCTTCTCCTACGAGCAGTACTTC. The encoded protein is CASSQETGPFSYEQYF.

This clonotype was seen only a few times. This chain connects TRBV27 to TRBJ2-1, with TRBD1 identical over 9 bases. The V segment lost 6 bases and the J segment 7 bases; nucleotides outside the gene matches: 13. The CDR3 extends over 16 amino acids. Germline V gene data show CDR1 as MNHEY and CDR2 as SMNVEV (reference sequence). As DNA, the CDR3 is TGTGCCAGCAGACTTGGCCGTCGGGACAGGGAAAATGAGCAGTTCTTC. Its translation: CASRLGRRDRENEQFF.

In its sample, this clonotype was seen a few times. The V and J genes are TRBV20-1 and TRBJ1-6; TRBD1 matches at 8 bases. The CDR3 has 14 residues. The J segment lost 10 bases and the V segment lost 5 bases, leaving 10 bases of the junction unmatched. Germline V gene data show CDR1 as DFQATT and CDR2 as SNEGSKA (reference sequence). The CDR3 DNA reads TGCAGTGCTTGGACAGGGTGGGATCGATCACCCCTCCACTTT. It encodes CSAWTGWDRSPLHF.

The V and J genes are TRBV5-1 and TRBJ2-7; the match to TRBD1 covers 10 bases. The CDR3 is made up of 15 amino acids. The V gene end was trimmed by 4 bases and the J gene end by 4 bases; junction bases not matched to a gene: 8. The V gene's germline CDR1 is SGHRS and CDR2 YFSETQ. The CDR3 region is CASSPRQGALYEQYF. As DNA, the CDR3 is TGCGCCAGCAGCCCCCGACAGGGGGCTTTGTACGAGCAGTACTTC.

The table lists this clonotype with many counts. This chain links TRBV18 with TRBJ2-3; unclear D gene. In germline, CDR1 is KGHSH, CDR2 LQKENI. This CDR3 spans 11 amino acids. With 2 bases removed from V and 6 bases from J, the gap between germline ends came to 3 bases. DNA of the CDR3: TGTGCCAGCTCACCATGGGATACGCAGTATTTT. Translating it yields CASSPWDTQYF.

There are a few counts of this clonotype. The rearrangement links TRBV20-1 to TRBJ1-4; 7 bases map to TRBD1. The CDR3 contains 12 residues. Germline V gene data show CDR1 as DFQATT and CDR2 as SNEGSKA (reference sequence). V shed 6 bases, J shed 7 bases, and the junction held 5 bases outside the gene matches. The CDR3 sequence is CSATPGGEKLFF. The CDR3 nucleotides are TGCAGTGCAACCCCAGGGGGTGAAAAACTGTTTTTT.

This clonotype was detected a few times. This chain links TRBV12-3 or TRBV12-4 with TRBJ1-2, with 8 bases that match TRBD1. Trimming cost V 7 bases and J 7 bases; bases outside gene matches: 11. CDR3 size: 14 residues. CDR3 coding DNA: TGTGCCAGCACTACGGGCAGGGGGCTGGGTGGCTACACCTTC. Amino acid sequence: CASTTGRGLGGYTF.

V and J are TRBV24-1 and TRBJ1-5; maybe TRBD1 (5 bases). The germline V gene encodes CDR1 KGHDR and CDR2 SFDVKD. Trimming shortened V by 3 bases and J by 5 bases, and 13 bases separated the two germline ends. There are 15 residues in the CDR3. The CDR3 nucleotides read TGTGCCACCAGTGATAGCGGCAGGGCGGATCAGCCCCAGCATTTT. This gives the protein CATSDSGRADQPQHF.